These T cell receptor beta chains were read from a single sample in a study of T-cell memory formation after mild COVID-19. TCRdb reprocessed the 5' RACE reads with MiXCR, giving one entry per CDR3 protein. The sample has around 320,000 distinct CDR3 sequences; roughly an eighth are singletons. Input material: PBMCs or a T cell subset sorted from them (not recorded which). The receptors were gathered from a man aged 18 to 29 who had mild COVID-19 (a few samples of this study predate the infection). Cell type and time point are not known. CDR3s include the opening cysteine and the closing phenylalanine or tryptophan. The order of the fields is J gene, V gene, CDR3 protein.

>TRBJ1-4|TRBV7-9
CASSLAIGEKLFF
>TRBJ2-3|TRBV24-1
CATSDLDSALGLGDTQYF
>TRBJ2-1|TRBV7-9
CASSLSRLAGGSNEQFF
>TRBJ2-5|TRBV11-3
CASSSGPGGPQYF
>TRBJ1-1|TRBV6-6
CASTTGYRDTEAFF
>TRBJ2-7|TRBV3-1
CASSQTGVGEQYF
>TRBJ1-1|TRBV13
CASSWGQGESTEAFF
>TRBJ2-1|TRBV6-1
CASSEFSSGEYNEQFF
>TRBJ2-7|TRBV3-1
CASSRQDGYEQYF
>TRBJ1-5|TRBV6-1
CASAGSLGRDSNQPQHF
>TRBJ2-7|TRBV12-3/TRBV12-4
CASSFTGDPRAEQYF
>TRBJ2-3|TRBV4-3
CASSQDSTHGGQYF
>TRBJ1-2|TRBV13
CASSPWTSARTYGYTF
>TRBJ1-1|TRBV20-1
CSARKKGQGDTEAFF
>TRBJ1-5|TRBV30
CAWSTLTGNQPQHF
>TRBJ1-1|TRBV29-1
CSVGRTGRAFF
>TRBJ1-4|TRBV7-9
CASSFPGTGGEKLFF
>TRBJ1-1|TRBV20-1
CSATNGRTEAFF
>TRBJ2-3|TRBV12-3/TRBV12-4
CASSTYYRGGTDTQYF
>TRBJ2-5|TRBV7-2
CASLAGGMEETQYF
>TRBJ2-1|TRBV5-1
CASSLDPNNEQFF
>TRBJ1-6|TRBV20-1
CSARLNNSPLHF
>TRBJ2-2|TRBV5-1
CASSLRLFIPGRTNTGELFF
>TRBJ2-7|TRBV5-1
CASRARDSPYEQYF
>TRBJ2-5|TRBV27
CASRRQGPETQYF
>TRBJ2-1|TRBV5-8
CASSQLGSSYNEQFF
>TRBJ2-1|TRBV15
CATSRESGGAYNEQFF
>TRBJ1-1|TRBV7-9
CASSLRGADTEAFF
>TRBJ1-2|TRBV12-3/TRBV12-4
CASSLLRRGTYGYTF
>TRBJ2-1|TRBV7-2
CASSLPAGRGEQFF
>TRBJ1-2|TRBV7-2
CASSSSGIVHYGYTF
>TRBJ2-1|TRBV7-2
CALGGLSSYNEQFF
>TRBJ2-7|TRBV6-2/TRBV6-3
CASSYLLGQPLSYEQYF
>TRBJ2-3|TRBV2
CASTLRDADTQYF
>TRBJ2-1|TRBV7-3
CASSLMGQSNEQFF
>TRBJ2-7|TRBV3-1
CASSQGVRNEQYF
>TRBJ2-1|TRBV7-9
CASSPLLYRESEQFF
>TRBJ1-2|TRBV5-1
CASSLDATGGHDGYTF
>TRBJ1-3|TRBV5-4
CASSLPGTGVRNTIYF
>TRBJ2-5|TRBV5-1
CASSPGRTEETQYF
>TRBJ1-1|TRBV7-9
CASTQGIGGTEAFF
>TRBJ2-2|TRBV20-1
CSAPRTGSAGELFF
>TRBJ2-7|TRBV7-2
CASSLGAGTYYEQYF
>TRBJ2-3|TRBV4-2
CASSRGGDDTQYF
>TRBJ2-3|TRBV24-1
CATSERDTQYF
>TRBJ2-3|TRBV18
CASSPWVSSSDTQYF
>TRBJ2-3|TRBV10-1
CASSPRRYGTDTQYF
>TRBJ2-3|TRBV3-1
CASSQNVPAGTDTQYF
>TRBJ2-7|TRBV6-5
CASSSLGAVGLDEQYF
>TRBJ1-5|TRBV6-5
CASSLGTENQPQHF
>TRBJ1-4|TRBV25-1
CASSGWTETNEKLFF
>TRBJ1-1|TRBV7-9
CASSRSSGTGANTEAFF
>TRBJ2-7|TRBV5-1
CASSVTRGSYYEQYF
>TRBJ2-3|TRBV5-1
CASSLGGHVTDTQYF
>TRBJ1-5|TRBV7-2
CASSSQGNSNQPQHF
>TRBJ2-7|TRBV12-3/TRBV12-4
CASSARTSGASYEQYF
>TRBJ2-6|TRBV25-1
CASSDGQGASGANVLTF
>TRBJ1-1|TRBV25-1
CASSDRRTEAFF
>TRBJ1-2|TRBV6-5
CASSSTSTVLGYTF